The present T cell receptor (beta chain) was sequenced within a study of cytomegalovirus exposure and HLA in healthy donors. PCR used 60 Vbeta primers and 13 Jbeta primers. Study processing details: Roughly 10 million shared chains were among 80 million or so unique TCR beta chains counted in a later analysis. The data were produced by immunoSEQ multiplex PCR, yet TCRdb's version contains in-frame clones alone and is incomplete. V, J and clone size derive from that table, while D and trimming were established from the DNA sequence. The sample data list roughly 69,000 clones. A note on this clone: Its cognate antigen is unknown.

General study findings and limits: Sequences of the TCR beta chain were said to predict the HLA-A and HLA-B alleles of most subjects accurately. The majority of TCR sequences were rare, yet some public TCRs appeared in many donors.

The source material was PBMCs. This receptor was identified in a woman in her twenties or thirties in good health and CMV-seronegative.

The CDR3 DNA sequence: TGTGCCAGCAGTTACGGAGGGGACCCCTACGAGCAGTACTTC. Translated: CASSYGGDPYEQYF. J is TRBJ2-7 and V is TRBV6-6; tentative D call: TRBD2 (6 bases). CDR3 length equals 14 residues. Trimming left V 2 bases short and J 2 bases short, with 10 bases between. The V gene's germline CDR1 is MNHNY and CDR2 SVGAGI (reference sequence).